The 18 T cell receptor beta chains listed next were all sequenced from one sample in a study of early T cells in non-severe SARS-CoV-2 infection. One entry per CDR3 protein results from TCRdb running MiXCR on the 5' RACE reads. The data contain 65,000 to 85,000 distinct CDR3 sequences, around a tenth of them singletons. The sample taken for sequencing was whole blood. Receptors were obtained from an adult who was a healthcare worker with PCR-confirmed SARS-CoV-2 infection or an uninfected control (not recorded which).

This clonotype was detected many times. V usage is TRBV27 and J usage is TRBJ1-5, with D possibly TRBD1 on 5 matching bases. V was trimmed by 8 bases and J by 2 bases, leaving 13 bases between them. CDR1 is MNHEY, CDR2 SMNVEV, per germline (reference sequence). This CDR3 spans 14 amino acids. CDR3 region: CASQSGGGNQPQHF. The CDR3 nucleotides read TGTGCCAGCCAATCCGGGGGGGGCAATCAGCCCCAGCATTTT.

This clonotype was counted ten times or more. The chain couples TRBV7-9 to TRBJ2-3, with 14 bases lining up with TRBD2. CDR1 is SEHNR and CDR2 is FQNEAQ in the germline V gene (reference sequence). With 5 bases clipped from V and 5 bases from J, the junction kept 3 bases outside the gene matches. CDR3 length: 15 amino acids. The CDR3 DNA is TGTGCCAGCAGCCAGGGGACTAGCGGGGGAGATACGCAGTATTTT. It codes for CASSQGTSGGDTQYF.

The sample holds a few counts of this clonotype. The CDR3 loop is CASSFPGLAGGPREQFF. In nucleotides, the CDR3 is TGTGCCAGCAGCTTTCCGGGACTAGCGGGAGGGCCCCGCGAGCAGTTCTTC. The V call is TRBV5-6, the J call TRBJ2-1; 16 bases are a match to TRBD2. The V segment lost 2 bases and the J segment 10 bases; nucleotides outside the gene matches: 9. This CDR3 comprises 17 residues. Germline values: CDR1 SGHDT, CDR2 YYEEEE. The complete variable domain, with remaining parts taken from reference TRBV5-6 and TRBJ2-1, reads DAGVTQSPTHLIKTRGQQVTLRCSPKSGHDTVSWYQQALGQGPQFIFQYYEEEERQRGNFPDRFSGHQFPNYSSELNVNALLLGDSALYLCASSFPGLAGGPREQFFGPGTRLTVL.

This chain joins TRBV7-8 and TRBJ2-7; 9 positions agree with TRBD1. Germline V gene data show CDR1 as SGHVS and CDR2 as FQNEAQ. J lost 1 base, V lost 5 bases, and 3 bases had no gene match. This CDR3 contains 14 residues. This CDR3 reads CASSQTGGSYEQYF. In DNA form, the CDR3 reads TGTGCCAGCAGCCAGACAGGGGGGTCCTACGAGCAGTACTTC. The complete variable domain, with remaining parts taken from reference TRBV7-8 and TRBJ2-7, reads GAGVSQSPRYKVAKRGQDVALRCDPISGHVSLFWYQQALGQGPEFLTYFQNEAQLDKSGLPSDRFFAERPEGSVSTLKIQRTQQEDSAVYLCASSQTGGSYEQYFGPGTRLTVT.

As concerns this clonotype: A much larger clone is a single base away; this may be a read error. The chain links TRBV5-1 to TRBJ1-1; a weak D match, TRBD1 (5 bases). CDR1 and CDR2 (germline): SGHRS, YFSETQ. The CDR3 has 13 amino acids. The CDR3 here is CVSRLGTDDLAFF. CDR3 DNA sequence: TGCGTCAGCAGGCTCGGGACGGACGACCTAGCTTTCTTT. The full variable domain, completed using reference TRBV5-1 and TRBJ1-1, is KAGVTQTPRYLIKTRGQQVTLSCSPISGHRSVSWYQQTPGQGLQFLFEYFSETQRNKGNFPGRFSGRQFSNSRSEMNVSTLELGDSALYLCVSRLGTDDLAFFGQGTRLTVV.

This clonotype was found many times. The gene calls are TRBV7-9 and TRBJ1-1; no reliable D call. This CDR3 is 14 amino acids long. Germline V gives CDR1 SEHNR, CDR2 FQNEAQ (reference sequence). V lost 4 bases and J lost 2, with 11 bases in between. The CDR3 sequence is CASSYGQTNTEAFF. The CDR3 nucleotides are TGTGCCAGCAGCTACGGGCAGACCAACACTGAAGCTTTCTTT.

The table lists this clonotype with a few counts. In nucleotides, the CDR3 is TGTGCCAGCTCACAACTACAGAGCCCGGCGGGATCCGAGCAGTACTTC. This translates into CASSQLQSPAGSEQYF. The rearrangement joins TRBV18 to TRBJ2-7; D may be TRBD2 (6 bases). The germline V gene encodes CDR1 KGHSH and CDR2 LQKENI. This CDR3 contains 16 residues. Trimming shortened V by 4 bases and J by 6 bases, and 22 bases separated the two germline ends.

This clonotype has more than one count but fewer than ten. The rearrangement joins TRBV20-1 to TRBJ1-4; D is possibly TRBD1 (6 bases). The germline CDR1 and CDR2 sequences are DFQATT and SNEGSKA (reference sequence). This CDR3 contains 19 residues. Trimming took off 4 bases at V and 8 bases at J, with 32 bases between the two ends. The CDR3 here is CSAIPGHSGGSGIAEKLFF. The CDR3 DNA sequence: TGCAGTGCTATACCCGGGCATTCCGGGGGCTCAGGTATAGCGGAAAAACTGTTTTTT.

The CDR3 is CASSLHTSGEQFF. The CDR3 coding sequence is TGTGCCAGCAGTTTACATACGAGCGGCGAGCAGTTCTTC. The V and J genes are TRBV12-3 or TRBV12-4 and TRBJ2-1, with D perhaps matching TRBD2 (5 bases). The CDR3 loop spans 13 amino acids. V lost 2 bases to trimming and J lost 10 bases, with 12 bases between them.

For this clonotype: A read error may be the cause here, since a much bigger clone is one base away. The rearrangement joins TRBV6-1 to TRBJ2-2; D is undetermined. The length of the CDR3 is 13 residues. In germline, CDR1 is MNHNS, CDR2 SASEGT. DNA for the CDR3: TGTGACAGCAGTGTCTCCTACACCGGGGAGCTGTTTTTT. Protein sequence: CDSSVSYTGELFF.

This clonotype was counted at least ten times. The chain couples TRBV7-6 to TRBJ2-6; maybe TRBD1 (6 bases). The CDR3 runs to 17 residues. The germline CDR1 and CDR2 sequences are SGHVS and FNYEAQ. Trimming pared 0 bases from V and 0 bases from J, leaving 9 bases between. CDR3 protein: CASSLATGGSGANVLTF. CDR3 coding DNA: TGTGCCAGCAGCTTAGCGACAGGAGGCTCTGGGGCCAACGTCCTGACTTTC.

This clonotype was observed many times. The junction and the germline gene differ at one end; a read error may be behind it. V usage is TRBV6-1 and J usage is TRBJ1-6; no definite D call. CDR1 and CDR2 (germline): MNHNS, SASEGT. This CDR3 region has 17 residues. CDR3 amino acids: CASSESLYSDYNSPLHF. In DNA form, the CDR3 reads TGTGCCAGCAGTGAATCGCTGTACTCAGACTATAATTCACCCCTCCATTTT.

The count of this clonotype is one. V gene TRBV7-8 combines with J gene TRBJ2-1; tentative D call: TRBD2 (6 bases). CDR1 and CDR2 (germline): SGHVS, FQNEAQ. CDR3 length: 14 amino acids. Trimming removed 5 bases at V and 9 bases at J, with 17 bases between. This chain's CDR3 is CASSPLALGGEQFF. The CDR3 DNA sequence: TGTGCCAGCAGCCCGCTAGCGCTGGGGGGTGAGCAGTTCTTC.

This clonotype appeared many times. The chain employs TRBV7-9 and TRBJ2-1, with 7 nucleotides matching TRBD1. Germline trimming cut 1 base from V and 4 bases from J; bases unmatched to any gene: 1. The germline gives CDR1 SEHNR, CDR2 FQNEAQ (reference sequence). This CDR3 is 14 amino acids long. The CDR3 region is CASSLEGQYNEQFF. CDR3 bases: TGTGCCAGCAGCTTAGAGGGACAGTACAATGAGCAGTTCTTC. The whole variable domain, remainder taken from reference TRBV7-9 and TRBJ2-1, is DTGVSQNPRHKITKRGQNVTFRCDPISEHNRLYWYRQTLGQGPEFLTYFQNEAQLEKSRLLSDRFSAERPKGSFSTLEIQRTEQGDSAMYLCASSLEGQYNEQFFGPGTRLTVL.

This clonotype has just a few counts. As DNA, the CDR3 is TGCGCCAGCAGCGTACTGTCCCCAGCGGGAGGGCCAATGAATGAGCAGTTCTTC. Protein: CASSVLSPAGGPMNEQFF. This sequence joins TRBV5-1 and TRBJ2-1, with 10 bases that match TRBD2. CDR1 SGHRS and CDR2 YFSETQ come from the germline V gene. The CDR3 covers 18 residues. With 4 bases clipped from V and 7 bases from J, the junction kept 17 bases outside the gene matches.

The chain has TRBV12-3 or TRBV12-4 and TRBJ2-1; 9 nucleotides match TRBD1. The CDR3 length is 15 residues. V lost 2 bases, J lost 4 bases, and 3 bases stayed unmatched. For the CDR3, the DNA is TGTGCCAGCAGTTTAAGACAGGGGGTATACAATGAGCAGTTCTTC. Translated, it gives CASSLRQGVYNEQFF.

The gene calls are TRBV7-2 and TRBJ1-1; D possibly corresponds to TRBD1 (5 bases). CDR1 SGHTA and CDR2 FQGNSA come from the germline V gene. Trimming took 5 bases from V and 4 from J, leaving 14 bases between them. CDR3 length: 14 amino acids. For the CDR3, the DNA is TGTGCCAGCAGCCCCGACGGGGCGCGCACTGAAGCTTTCTTT. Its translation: CASSPDGARTEAFF.

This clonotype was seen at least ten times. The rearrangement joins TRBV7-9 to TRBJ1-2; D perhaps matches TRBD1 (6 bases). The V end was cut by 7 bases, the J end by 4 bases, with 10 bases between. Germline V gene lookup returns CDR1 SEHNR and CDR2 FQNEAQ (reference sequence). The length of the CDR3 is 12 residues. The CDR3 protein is CASTGATYGYTF. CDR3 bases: TGTGCCAGCACAGGGGCCACCTATGGCTACACCTTC.